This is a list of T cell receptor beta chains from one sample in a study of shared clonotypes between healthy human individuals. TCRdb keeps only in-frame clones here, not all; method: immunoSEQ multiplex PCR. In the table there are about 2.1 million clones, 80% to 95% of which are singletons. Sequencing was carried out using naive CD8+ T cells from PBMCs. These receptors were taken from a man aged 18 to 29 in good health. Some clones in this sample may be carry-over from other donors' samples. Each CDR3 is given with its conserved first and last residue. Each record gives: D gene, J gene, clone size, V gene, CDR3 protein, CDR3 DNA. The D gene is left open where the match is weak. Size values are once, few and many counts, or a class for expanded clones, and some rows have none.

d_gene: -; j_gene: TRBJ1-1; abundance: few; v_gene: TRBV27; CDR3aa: CASSLSGRLNTEAFF; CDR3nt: TGTGCCAGCAGTTTATCGGGACGTCTGAACACTGAAGCTTTCTTT
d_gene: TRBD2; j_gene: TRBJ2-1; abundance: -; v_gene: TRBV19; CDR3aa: CASSIPRTSGPYNEQFF; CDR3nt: TGTGCCAGTAGTATTCCGCGGACTAGCGGACCTTACAATGAGCAGTTCTTC
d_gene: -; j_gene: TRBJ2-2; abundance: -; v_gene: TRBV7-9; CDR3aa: CASSPGWAPAGELFF; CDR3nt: TGTGCCAGCAGCCCGGGATGGGCACCTGCCGGGGAGCTGTTTTTT
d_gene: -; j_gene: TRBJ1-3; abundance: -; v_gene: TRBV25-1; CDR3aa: CASSMGLRNTIYF; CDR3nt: TGTGCCAGCAGTATGGGGTTGCGAAACACCATATATTTT
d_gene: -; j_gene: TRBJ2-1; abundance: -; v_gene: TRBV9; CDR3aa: CASSVGHRGRGPLNEQFF; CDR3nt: TGTGCCAGCAGCGTAGGTCATAGGGGCAGGGGCCCCCTCAATGAGCAGTTCTTC
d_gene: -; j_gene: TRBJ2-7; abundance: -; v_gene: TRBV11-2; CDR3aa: CASSQRGGQYYEQYF; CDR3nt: TGTGCCAGCAGCCAAAGGGGCGGACAGTACTACGAGCAGTACTTC
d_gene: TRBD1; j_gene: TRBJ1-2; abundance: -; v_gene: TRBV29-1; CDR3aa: CSGQDRPNYGYTF; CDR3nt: TGCAGCGGTCAGGACAGGCCTAACTATGGCTACACCTTC
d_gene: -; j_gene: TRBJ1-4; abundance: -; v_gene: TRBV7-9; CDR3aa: CASSLMAGPINEKLFF; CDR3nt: TGTGCCAGCAGCTTAATGGCAGGACCAATTAATGAAAAACTGTTTTTT
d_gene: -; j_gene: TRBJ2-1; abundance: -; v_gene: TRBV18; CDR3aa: CASSPGPAMLNEQFF; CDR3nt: TGTGCCAGCTCACCCGGGCCCGCCATGTTGAATGAGCAGTTCTTC
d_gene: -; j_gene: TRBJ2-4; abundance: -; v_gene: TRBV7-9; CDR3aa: CASSLDTTGVKYAKNIQYF; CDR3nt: TGTGCCAGCAGCTTAGATACGACAGGAGTTAAATATGCCAAAAACATTCAGTACTTC
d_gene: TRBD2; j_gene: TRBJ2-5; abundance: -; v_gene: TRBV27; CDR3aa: CASSWAGGETQYF; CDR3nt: TGTGCCAGCAGTTGGGCGGGAGGGGAGACCCAGTACTTC
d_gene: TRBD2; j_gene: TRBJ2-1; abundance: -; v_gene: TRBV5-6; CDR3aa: CASSLGSGLYNEQFF; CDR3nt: TGTGCCAGCAGCTTGGGTAGCGGGCTATACAATGAGCAGTTCTTC
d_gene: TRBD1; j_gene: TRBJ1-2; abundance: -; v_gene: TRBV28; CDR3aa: CASSLSLGTGYGYTF; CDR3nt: TGTGCCAGCAGTTTATCCCTCGGGACAGGCTATGGCTACACCTTC
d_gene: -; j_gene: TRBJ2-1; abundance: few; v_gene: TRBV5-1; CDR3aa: CASSLAGNEQFF; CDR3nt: TGCGCCAGCAGCTTGGCCGGCAATGAGCAGTTCTTC
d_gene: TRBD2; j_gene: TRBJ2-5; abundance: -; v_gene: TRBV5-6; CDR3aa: CASSLTGGRRETQYF; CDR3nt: TGTGCCAGCAGCCTCACGGGGGGGCGCCGAGAGACCCAGTACTTC
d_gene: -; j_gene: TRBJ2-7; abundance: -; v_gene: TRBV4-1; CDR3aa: CASSPRRDYEQYF; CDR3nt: TGCGCCAGCAGCCCTAGACGGGACTACGAGCAGTACTTC
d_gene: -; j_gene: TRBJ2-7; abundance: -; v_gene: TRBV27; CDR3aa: CASSQGRDYEQYF; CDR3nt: TGTGCCAGCAGTCAGGGACGAGACTACGAGCAGTACTTC
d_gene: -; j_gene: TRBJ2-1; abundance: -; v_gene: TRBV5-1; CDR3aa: CASSSPGVALGGNEQFF; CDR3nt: TGCGCCAGCAGCTCGCCGGGCGTGGCCTTAGGGGGGAATGAGCAGTTCTTC
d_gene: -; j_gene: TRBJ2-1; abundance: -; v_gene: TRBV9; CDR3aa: CASSVARAPHEQFF; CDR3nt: TGTGCCAGCAGCGTAGCTAGGGCTCCTCATGAGCAGTTCTTC
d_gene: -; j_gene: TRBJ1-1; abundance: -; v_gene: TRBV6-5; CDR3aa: CASSYSRGGYTEAFF; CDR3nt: TGTGCCAGCAGTTATAGCAGGGGTGGGTATACTGAAGCTTTCTTT
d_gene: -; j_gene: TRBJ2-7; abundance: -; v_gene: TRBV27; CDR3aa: CASSLRIGSSYEQYF; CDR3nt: TGTGCCAGCAGTTTAAGAATCGGGTCCTCCTACGAGCAGTACTTC
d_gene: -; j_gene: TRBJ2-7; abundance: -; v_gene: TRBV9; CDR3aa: CASSVSWGPYEQYF; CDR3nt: TGTGCCAGCAGCGTAAGCTGGGGGCCCTACGAGCAGTACTTC
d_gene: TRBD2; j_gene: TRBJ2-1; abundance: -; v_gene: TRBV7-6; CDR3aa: CASSLGTSGRGDEQFF; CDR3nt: TGTGCCAGCAGCTTAGGGACTAGCGGGAGGGGGGATGAGCAGTTCTTC
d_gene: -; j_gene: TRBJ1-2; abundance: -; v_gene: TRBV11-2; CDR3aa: CASSSRSGGTAYGYTF; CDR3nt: TGTGCCAGCAGCTCCCGATCCGGGGGGACGGCCTATGGCTACACCTTC
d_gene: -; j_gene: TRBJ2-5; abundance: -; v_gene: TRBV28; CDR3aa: CASSLRLAAQETQYF; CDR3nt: TGTGCCAGCAGTTTACGGCTAGCTGCACAAGAGACCCAGTACTTC
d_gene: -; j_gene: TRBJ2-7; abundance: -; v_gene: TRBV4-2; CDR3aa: CASSHPEGRRAYEQYF; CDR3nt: TGTGCCAGCAGCCACCCAGAAGGGCGGAGGGCCTACGAGCAGTACTTC
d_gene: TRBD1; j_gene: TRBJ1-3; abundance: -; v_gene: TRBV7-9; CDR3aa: CASTLGDRPTPSGNTIYF; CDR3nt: TGTGCCAGCACCTTAGGGGACAGGCCTACTCCCTCTGGAAACACCATATATTTT
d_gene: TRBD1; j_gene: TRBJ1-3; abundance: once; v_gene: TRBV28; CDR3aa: CASRLTGTGNTIYF; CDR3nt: TGTGCCAGCAGGCTGACAGGGACTGGAAACACCATATATTTT
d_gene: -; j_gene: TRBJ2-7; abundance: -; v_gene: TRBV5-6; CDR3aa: CASSLQSNYEQYF; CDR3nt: TGTGCCAGCAGCTTGCAGTCCAACTACGAGCAGTACTTC
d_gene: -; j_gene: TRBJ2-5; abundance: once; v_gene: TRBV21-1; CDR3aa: CASSKDAGTETQYF; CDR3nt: TGTGCCAGCAGCAAAGACGCAGGCACAGAGACCCAGTACTTC
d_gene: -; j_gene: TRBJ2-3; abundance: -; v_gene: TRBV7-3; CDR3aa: CASSLTGGGDTQYF; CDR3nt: TGTGCCAGCAGCTTAACGGGAGGGGGAGATACGCAGTATTTT
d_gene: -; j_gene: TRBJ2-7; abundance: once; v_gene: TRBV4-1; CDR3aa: CASSQGVNDEQYF; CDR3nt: TGCGCCAGCAGCCAAGGGGTCAACGACGAGCAGTACTTC
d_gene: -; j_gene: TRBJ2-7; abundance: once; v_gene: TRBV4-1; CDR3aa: CASSQDHRASYEQYF; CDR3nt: TGCGCCAGCAGCCAAGATCACAGGGCCTCCTACGAGCAGTACTTC